The TCR beta chain under discussion was sequenced for a study of T cell responses to AZD1222 COVID-19 vaccine. A remark on this clone: The target antigen is unknown.

Study results and caveats: Variant regions that are unmutated are reportedly the target of nearly half of spike-specific TCRs. Mostly white British, mostly female donors; authors suggested clonal diversity may be underestimated.

Produced via immunoSEQ multiplex PCR; TCRdb's table is partial and in-frame only. This sample has some 99,000 clones; roughly nine tenths occur once, and the top ten carry approximately 4.7%. Looked up from germline, CDR1 is LNHDA and CDR2 is SQIVND (reference sequence). There are 13 residues in the CDR3. Trimming cost V 6 bases and J 3 bases; bases outside gene matches: 2. The V gene is TRBV19, the J gene TRBJ1-5, with 7 bases identical to TRBD1. The source is an adult in good health. Source: peripheral blood, taken on day 0 of AZD1222 vaccination. CDR3 bases: TGTGCCAGTAGGGACAGGTACAATCAGCCCCAGCATTTT. This gives the protein CASRDRYNQPQHF.